These 27 T cell receptor beta chains came from one sample sequenced in a study of chemoradiotherapy in HPV16-positive cancers (dated 2022 in TCRdb). The library was generated by the immunoSEQ multiplex PCR assay. TCRdb stores this immuneACCESS table with in-frame sequences only. Part of the clones is absent; in the studies checked, under half of the shortfall reflects unresolved V genes, and no reason is known for the rest. Present in this sample are approximately 15,000 clones, 60% to 80% of which were seen just once. The top ten constitute 1.3% of the sample. The specimen was taken from a patient who underwent chemoradiotherapy. All receptors come from a human donor with HPV-associated anogenital cancer.

The V call is TRBV29-1, the J call TRBJ1-3; no clear D. The germline gives CDR1 SQVTM, CDR2 ANQGSEA. This CDR3 is 14 amino acids long. The V and J ends lost 2 bases and 0 bases respectively, with 8 bases between them. This CDR3 is CSVEFPPSGNTIYF. The CDR3 nucleotides read TGCAGCGTTGAATTTCCCCCCTCTGGAAACACCATATATTTT.

This clone showed up just a few times. V is TRBV7-2 and J is TRBJ1-5; 8 bases are shared with TRBD1. With V trimmed by 1 base and J by 7 bases, 3 bases remained unmatched. This CDR3 has 14 amino acids. In germline, CDR1 is SGHTA, CDR2 FQGNSA. The CDR3 protein is CASSLGRGQQPQHF. CDR3 DNA sequence: TGTGCCAGCAGCTTAGGCAGGGGGCAACAGCCCCAGCATTTT. Looking up the rest from reference TRBV7-2 and TRBJ1-5 gives the full variable domain: GAGVSQSPSNKVTEKGKDVELRCDPISGHTALYWYRQSLGQGLEFLIYFQGNSAPDKSGLPSDRFSAERTGGSVSTLTIQRTQQEDSAVYLCASSLGRGQQPQHFGDGTRLSIL.

The chain has TRBV10-2 and TRBJ1-2; 7 bases match TRBD1. Germline V CDR1 and CDR2: WSHSY, SAAADI. The CDR3 consists of 13 residues. V lost 6 bases and J lost 3; bases outside the gene matches: 4. The CDR3 coding sequence is TGCGCCAGCAGGCCCGGACAGGACTATGGCTACACCTTC. Protein product: CASRPGQDYGYTF.

This chain connects TRBV27 to TRBJ2-2, with D hard to call. The CDR3 has 12 amino acids. V was cut by 6 bases and J by 1 base, with 3 bases left in between. From germline, CDR1 is MNHEY and CDR2 SMNVEV (reference sequence). The CDR3 spells CASRKNTGELFF. For the CDR3, the DNA is TGTGCCAGCAGGAAGAACACCGGGGAGCTGTTTTTT.

V is TRBV7-2 and J is TRBJ2-7; no clear D gene. Trimming removed 11 bases at V and 4 bases at J, with 24 bases between. From germline, CDR1 is SGHTA and CDR2 FQGNSA. The CDR3 is 15 amino acids. As DNA, the CDR3 is TGTGCCTCCGGTCCCCAAGAATCCAGAAGGTACGAGCAGTACTTC. Protein: CASGPQESRRYEQYF.

The V gene is TRBV9, the J gene TRBJ2-1, with D perhaps TRBD1 or TRBD2 (5 bases each). Deletions cut 4 bases from V and 9 bases from J, with 14 bases between. Germline V gene sequence: CDR1 SGDLS, CDR2 YYNGEE. The CDR3 spans 13 residues. CDR3 DNA: TGTGCCAGCAGCACCCCCCCGGGGACTGAGCAGTTCTTC. Encoded protein: CASSTPPGTEQFF.

The V call is TRBV4-2, the J call TRBJ1-2, with D possibly TRBD1 on 5 matching bases. Germline V CDR1 and CDR2: LGHNA, YNFKEQ. The CDR3 is 16 amino acids. V lost 0 bases and J lost 7, with 18 bases in between. The CDR3 spells CASSQETTVFNAGYTF. In nucleotides, the CDR3 is TGTGCCAGCAGCCAAGAGACGACAGTTTTTAACGCTGGCTACACCTTC.

Here the CDR3 DNA reads TGTGCCAGTAGTATAATAGCGGGGGGTACGAACACCGGGGAGCTGTTTTTT. Amino acid sequence: CASSIIAGGTNTGELFF. The chain has TRBV19 and TRBJ2-2; 10 nucleotides agree with TRBD2. The CDR3 length is 17 residues. V lost 2 bases and J lost 0; bases outside the gene matches: 3. Germline V CDR1 and CDR2: LNHDA, SQIVND (reference sequence).

The chain employs TRBV14 and TRBJ2-3; D possibly matches TRBD1 or TRBD2 (5 bases each). Germline lookup yields CDR1 SGHDN and CDR2 FVKESK. The CDR3 contains 16 residues. V was trimmed by 3 bases and J by 0 bases, leaving 13 bases between them. The DNA of the CDR3 is TGTGCCAGCAGCCAGAGACAGCGGTCTAGCACAGATACGCAGTATTTT. This translates into CASSQRQRSSTDTQYF.

The chain recombines TRBV5-4 with TRBJ2-3; the D gene is possibly TRBD1 (5 bases). V was clipped by 0 bases and J by 2 bases, with 10 bases between them. The V gene's germline CDR1 is SGHNT and CDR2 YYREEE (reference sequence). The CDR3 is 15 amino acids. The DNA of the CDR3 is TGTGCCAGCAGCTTGGCAGGGATCTCCACAGATACGCAGTATTTT. Protein sequence: CASSLAGISTDTQYF.

The genes are TRBV19 and TRBJ1-6; D is ambiguous. Trimming cost V 7 bases and J 4 bases, with 11 bases left between them. The germline V gene has CDR1 LNHDA and CDR2 SQIVND (reference sequence). This CDR3 contains 14 residues. The CDR3 here is CASKTEEYNSPLHF. In DNA form, the CDR3 reads TGTGCCAGTAAAACAGAGGAATATAATTCACCCCTCCACTTT. The complete variable domain, with remaining parts taken from reference TRBV19 and TRBJ1-6, reads DGGITQSPKYLFRKEGQNVTLSCEQNLNHDAMYWYRQDPGQGLRLIYYSQIVNDFQKGDIAEGYSVSREKKESFPLTVTSAQKNPTAFYLCASKTEEYNSPLHFGNGTRLTVT.

The chain has TRBV7-8 and TRBJ2-2, with D tentatively TRBD1 (5 bases). The CDR3 loop spans 16 amino acids. V gave up 7 bases and J gave up 3 bases, with 18 bases separating them. Germline values: CDR1 SGHVS, CDR2 FQNEAQ. The CDR3 region is CASKSYASRDTGELFF. Here the CDR3 DNA reads TGTGCCAGCAAATCGTATGCGAGCAGGGACACCGGGGAGCTGTTTTTT.

V and J are TRBV10-3 and TRBJ2-2; D possibly corresponds to TRBD1 (6 bases). Germline V gives CDR1 ENHRY, CDR2 SYGVKD. The length of the CDR3 is 14 residues. V lost 6 bases and J lost 5, with 13 bases in between. CDR3 sequence reads: CAIRQAGETGELFF. The CDR3, as DNA: TGTGCCATCAGGCAGGCAGGGGAAACCGGGGAGCTGTTTTTT.

Comments on this clone: The sample carries other DNA sequences with the same CDR3. The CDR3 loop is CASSQDPGQFNEKLFF. CDR3 DNA sequence: TGCGCCAGCAGCCAAGACCCGGGACAGTTTAATGAAAAACTGTTTTTT. This chain uses TRBV4-3 with TRBJ1-4, with 7 nucleotides matching TRBD1. Unmatched junction bases numbered 5, after V lost 0 bases and J lost 4 bases. Germline CDR1 is LGHNA and CDR2 is YSLEER. This CDR3 has 16 residues.

The genes are TRBV4-3 and TRBJ2-2, with 8 bases identical to TRBD1. CDR1 LGHNA and CDR2 YSLEER come from the germline V gene. Trimming at V came to 1 base and at J to 7 bases, leaving 11 bases not matched to a gene. The CDR3 totals 17 residues. CDR3 region: CASSQVGQDTLRGELFF. The CDR3 nucleotides read TGCGCCAGCAGCCAAGTGGGACAGGATACCCTTCGCGGGGAGCTGTTTTTT.

V usage is TRBV6-6 and J usage is TRBJ1-6; weak D call: TRBD1 (5 bases). The germline CDR1 and CDR2 sequences are MNHNY and SVGAGI (reference sequence). CDR3 length: 14 residues. V lost 0 bases and J lost 6, with 6 bases in between. The CDR3 is CASSYSGPNSPLHF. The CDR3 coding sequence is TGTGCCAGCAGTTACTCGGGACCTAATTCACCCCTCCACTTT.

The gene calls are TRBV28 and TRBJ1-5; TRBD1 might be the D (5 bases). CDR3 size: 13 residues. Germline CDR1 and CDR2: MDHEN and SYDVKM. V shed 6 bases and J shed 14 bases, with 20 bases lying between them. CDR3 loop: CASRPHNGDPEHF. The DNA for the CDR3 is TGTGCCAGCAGACCCCACAATGGGGACCCAGAGCATTTT.

The chain employs TRBV12-5 and TRBJ2-3, with D hard to call. Trimming left V 1 base short and J 2 bases short, with 10 bases between. Germline values: CDR1 LGHNT, CDR2 FRNRAP. This CDR3 has 15 residues. CDR3: CASGLGSTDTDTQYF. The CDR3 region has the DNA TGTGCTAGTGGTTTGGGTTCGACTGACACAGATACGCAGTATTTT.

The rearrangement uses TRBV5-5 and TRBJ1-1; D is unresolved. Trimming pared 0 bases from V and 0 bases from J, leaving 21 bases between. Germline CDR1 is SGHKS and CDR2 is YYEKEE (reference sequence). The CDR3 totals 19 residues. The CDR3 sequence: CASSLGVRRSQGLNTEAFF. The CDR3 region has the DNA TGTGCCAGCAGCTTGGGGGTACGCAGGTCCCAAGGGTTGAACACTGAAGCTTTCTTT.

V and J are TRBV29-1 and TRBJ2-3; D is undetermined. Germline V lookup: CDR1 SQVTM, CDR2 ANQGSEA. Trimming removed 2 bases at V and 6 bases at J, with 12 bases between. CDR3 length: 13 residues. CDR3 region: CSVELGSEDTQYF. CDR3 in DNA: TGCAGCGTTGAACTAGGCTCCGAGGATACGCAGTATTTT.

The rearrangement joins TRBV7-2 to TRBJ2-3; D not resolved. This CDR3 comprises 13 residues. V lost 5 bases and J 0 bases, leaving 6 bases between the germline ends. Germline V gene data show CDR1 as SGHTA and CDR2 as FQGNSA. The CDR3 spells CASSISSTDTQYF. CDR3 nucleotide sequence: TGTGCCAGCAGCATTTCTAGCACAGATACGCAGTATTTT.

This chain links TRBV30 with TRBJ2-2; D remains unclear. CDR1 GTSNPN and CDR2 SVGIG come from the germline V gene (reference sequence). The CDR3 has 15 residues. Trimming cost V 2 bases and J 4 bases, with 14 bases left between them. The chain's CDR3 is CAWSPPPGTTGELFF. In nucleotides, the CDR3 is TGTGCCTGGAGTCCACCCCCAGGAACCACCGGGGAGCTGTTTTTT.

This clone was seen more than once but under ten times. The chain has TRBV27 and TRBJ1-4; a weak D match, TRBD1 (5 bases). This CDR3 region has 16 residues. Deletions cut 7 bases from V and 2 bases from J, with 17 bases between. The V gene's germline CDR1 is MNHEY and CDR2 SMNVEV (reference sequence). The CDR3 protein is CASTSPGGRTNEKLFF. In DNA, the CDR3 is TGTGCCAGCACCTCTCCGGGGGGTAGGACTAATGAAAAACTGTTTTTT.

This rearrangement joins TRBV6-1 to TRBJ2-5, with D hard to call. The V end lost 4 bases, the J end lost 4 bases, and 10 bases lay between the germline ends. The CDR3 runs to 13 residues. Germline loops: CDR1 MNHNS, CDR2 SASEGT. The DNA of the CDR3 is TGTGCCAGCAGTGGAAGTACCCGAGAGACCCAGTACTTC. It yields the protein CASSGSTRETQYF.

The genes are TRBV11-3 and TRBJ1-1; weak D call: TRBD1 (5 bases). This CDR3 is built from 14 residues. Trimming stripped 1 base from V and 4 bases from J, with 10 bases between. The V gene's germline CDR1 is SGHNT and CDR2 YENEEA. This chain's CDR3 is CASSLGQGVTEAFF. CDR3 DNA sequence: TGTGCCAGCAGCTTAGGGCAGGGTGTCACTGAAGCTTTCTTT.

This clone was seen a handful of times. The rearrangement links TRBV15 to TRBJ1-5; D is possibly TRBD1 (5 bases). V lost 0 bases and J 6 bases, leaving 9 bases between the germline ends. Germline values: CDR1 LNHNV, CDR2 YYDKDF (reference sequence). CDR3 size: 14 residues. CDR3 nucleotide sequence: TGTGCCACCAGCAGAGAGGGGGGGGGTCAGCCCCAGCATTTT. This codes for CATSREGGGQPQHF.

This clone showed up just a few times. V usage is TRBV7-8 and J usage is TRBJ2-1; maybe TRBD2 (5 bases). The CDR3 sequence is 14 residues long. From germline, CDR1 is SGHVS and CDR2 FQNEAQ. V shed 1 base and J shed 7 bases, with 11 bases lying between them. The CDR3 reads CASSLDVSGNEQFF. The CDR3 DNA reads TGTGCCAGCAGCTTAGATGTATCGGGGAATGAGCAGTTCTTC.